A selection of T cell receptor beta chains follows, all from one sample in a study of cytomegalovirus exposure and HLA in healthy donors. Here immunoSEQ multiplex PCR was the method, and the copy in TCRdb shows in-frame clones only, minus some. The data show about 110,000 clones, approximately 71% seen once. Sequenced sample: PBMCs. Receptors were obtained from a woman in her 70s in good health and CMV-seropositive. Each CDR3 is given with its conserved first and last residue. Each record gives: V gene, clone size, D gene, J gene, CDR3 length, CDR3 DNA, CDR3 protein. A D gene is named only where the DNA matches it firmly. The size field is filled for only some rows; it gives once, few, many or a size class.

TRBV10-1	-	-	TRBJ2-5	14	TGCGCCAGCAGTGGCCTAACAGGACAAGAGACCCAGTACTTC	CASSGLTGQETQYF
TRBV5-6	-	TRBD1	TRBJ1-1	15	TGTGCCAGCAGCCCTACAGGGGGCGCGGACACTGAAGCTTTCTTT	CASSPTGGADTEAFF
TRBV7-2	few	TRBD1	TRBJ1-2	15	TGTGCCAGCAGCTTAGGACAGGGGCCCCGCTATGGCTACACCTTC	CASSLGQGPRYGYTF
TRBV7-9	-	TRBD1	TRBJ2-7	14	TGTGCCAGCAGCTCGCCCTGGACAGGGGCCGAGCAGTACTTC	CASSSPWTGAEQYF
TRBV5-6	-	TRBD2	TRBJ2-3	16	TGTGCCAGCAGCTTATCCGGGACTAGCGGGGGAGGCACGCAGTATTTT	CASSLSGTSGGGTQYF
TRBV6-1	-	-	TRBJ2-5	14	TGTGCCAGCAGGTTCACCCGTGCGAGCGAGACCCAGTACTTC	CASRFTRASETQYF
TRBV6-5	few	TRBD1	TRBJ2-7	15	TGTGCCAGCAGTTACTCGCTCAGGGGGCAGTACGAGCAGTACTTC	CASSYSLRGQYEQYF
TRBV6-1	-	TRBD1	TRBJ1-2	13	TGTGCCACCCCGGGACAGGGGTGGTTTGGCTACACCTTC	CATPGQGWFGYTF
TRBV5-1	-	TRBD2	TRBJ2-5	15	TGCGCCAGCAGCTCCGGGGGGGGCCCGCGCGAGACCCAGTACTTC	CASSSGGGPRETQYF
TRBV5-1	-	-	TRBJ1-1	16	TGCGCCAGCAGCTTCACGACAGTCCGGAAGAACACTGAAGCTTTCTTT	CASSFTTVRKNTEAFF
TRBV30	-	-	TRBJ1-1	12	TGTGCCTGGATCAAAACGGGTGGGTTCGCTTTCTTT	CAWIKTGGFAFF
TRBV5-1	-	TRBD2	TRBJ2-5	16	TGCGCCAGCAGAGGGAGGACTAGCGGGTTCCAAGAGACCCAGTACTTC	CASRGRTSGFQETQYF